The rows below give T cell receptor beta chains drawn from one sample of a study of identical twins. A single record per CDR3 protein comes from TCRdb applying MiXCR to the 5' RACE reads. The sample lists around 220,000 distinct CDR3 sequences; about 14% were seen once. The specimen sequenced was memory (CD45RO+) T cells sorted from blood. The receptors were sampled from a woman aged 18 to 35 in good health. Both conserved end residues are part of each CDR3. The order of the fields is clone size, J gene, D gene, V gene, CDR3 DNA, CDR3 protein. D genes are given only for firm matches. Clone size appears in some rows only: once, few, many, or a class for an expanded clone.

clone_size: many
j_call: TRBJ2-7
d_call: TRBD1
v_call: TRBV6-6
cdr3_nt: TGTGCCAGCAGTTACCCAGTACAGGGGTTGGCCTCCTACGAGCAGTACTTC
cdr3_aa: CASSYPVQGLASYEQYF

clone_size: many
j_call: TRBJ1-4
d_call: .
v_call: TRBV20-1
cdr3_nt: TGCAGTGCTAGAAACTTGTCTCCTGAAAAACTGTTTTTT
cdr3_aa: CSARNLSPEKLFF

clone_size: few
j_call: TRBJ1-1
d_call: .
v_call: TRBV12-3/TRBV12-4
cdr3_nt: TGTGCCAGCAGCATATACACTGAAGCTTTCTTT
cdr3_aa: CASSIYTEAFF

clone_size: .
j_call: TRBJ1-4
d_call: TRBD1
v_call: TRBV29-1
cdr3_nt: TGCAGCGTTGAAGTTATCGGACAGGGGGTGTTTTTT
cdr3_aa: CSVEVIGQGVFF

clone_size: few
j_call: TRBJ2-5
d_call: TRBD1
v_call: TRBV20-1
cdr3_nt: TGCAGTGCTAGTTTGTATACAGGGGGGAGGGAGACCCAGTACTTC
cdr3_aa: CSASLYTGGRETQYF

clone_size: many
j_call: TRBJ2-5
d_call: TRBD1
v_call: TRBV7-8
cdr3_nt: TGTGCCAGCAGCTTAGACAGGGGTGAGACCCAGTACTTC
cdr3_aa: CASSLDRGETQYF

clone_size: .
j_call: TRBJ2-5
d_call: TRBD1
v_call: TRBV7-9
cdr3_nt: TGTGCCAGCAGCTCCCGACAGGGGCGCTTTGAGACCCAGTACTTC
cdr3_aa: CASSSRQGRFETQYF

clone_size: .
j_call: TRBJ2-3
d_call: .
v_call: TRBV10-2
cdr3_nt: TGCGCCAGCTTAAATTCCTACGTCGGAGATACGCAGTATTTT
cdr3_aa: CASLNSYVGDTQYF

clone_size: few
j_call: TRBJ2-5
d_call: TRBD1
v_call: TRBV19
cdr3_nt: TGTGCCAGTAGTGTGACTCCGGGACAGGGACGAGAGACCCAGTACTTC
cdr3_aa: CASSVTPGQGRETQYF

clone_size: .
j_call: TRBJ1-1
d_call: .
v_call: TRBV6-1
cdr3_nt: TGTGCCAGCGGGCCGCCGGGACACACTGAAGCTTTCTTT
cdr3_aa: CASGPPGHTEAFF

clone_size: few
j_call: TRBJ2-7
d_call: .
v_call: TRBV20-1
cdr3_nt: TGCAGTGTCCCAACGGACGGCTCCTACGAGCAGTACTTC
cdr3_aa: CSVPTDGSYEQYF

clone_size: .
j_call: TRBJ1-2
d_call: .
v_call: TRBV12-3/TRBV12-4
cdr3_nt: TGTGCCAGCAGCTTTACCAGGTGGAACTATGGCTACACCTTC
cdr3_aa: CASSFTRWNYGYTF

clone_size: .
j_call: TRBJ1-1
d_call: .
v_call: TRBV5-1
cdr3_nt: TGCGCCGGCCCCGGGTCGAAGGACACTGAAGCTTTCTTT
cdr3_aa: CAGPGSKDTEAFF

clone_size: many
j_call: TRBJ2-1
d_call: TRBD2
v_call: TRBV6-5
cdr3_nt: TGTGCCAGCAGTTACTCGGGTGGGACTAGCCTCAATGAGCAGTTCTTC
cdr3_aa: CASSYSGGTSLNEQFF

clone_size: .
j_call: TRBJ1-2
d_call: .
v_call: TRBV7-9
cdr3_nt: TGTGCCAGCAGCGCCGGGGGCGCCGACTATGGCTACACCTTC
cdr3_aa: CASSAGGADYGYTF

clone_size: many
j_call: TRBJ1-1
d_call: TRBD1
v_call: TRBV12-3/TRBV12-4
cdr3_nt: TGTGCCAGCAGTCCTGACGACAGGGACACTGAAGCTTTCTTT
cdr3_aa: CASSPDDRDTEAFF

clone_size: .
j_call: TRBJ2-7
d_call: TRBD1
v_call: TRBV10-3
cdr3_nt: TGTGCCATCAGTCCCGGGACAGCTTACGAGCAGTACTTC
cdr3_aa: CAISPGTAYEQYF

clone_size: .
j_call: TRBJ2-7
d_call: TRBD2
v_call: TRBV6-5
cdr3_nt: TGTGCCAGCAGTTCGTGGACTAGCGGCGAGCAGTACTTC
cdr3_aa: CASSSWTSGEQYF